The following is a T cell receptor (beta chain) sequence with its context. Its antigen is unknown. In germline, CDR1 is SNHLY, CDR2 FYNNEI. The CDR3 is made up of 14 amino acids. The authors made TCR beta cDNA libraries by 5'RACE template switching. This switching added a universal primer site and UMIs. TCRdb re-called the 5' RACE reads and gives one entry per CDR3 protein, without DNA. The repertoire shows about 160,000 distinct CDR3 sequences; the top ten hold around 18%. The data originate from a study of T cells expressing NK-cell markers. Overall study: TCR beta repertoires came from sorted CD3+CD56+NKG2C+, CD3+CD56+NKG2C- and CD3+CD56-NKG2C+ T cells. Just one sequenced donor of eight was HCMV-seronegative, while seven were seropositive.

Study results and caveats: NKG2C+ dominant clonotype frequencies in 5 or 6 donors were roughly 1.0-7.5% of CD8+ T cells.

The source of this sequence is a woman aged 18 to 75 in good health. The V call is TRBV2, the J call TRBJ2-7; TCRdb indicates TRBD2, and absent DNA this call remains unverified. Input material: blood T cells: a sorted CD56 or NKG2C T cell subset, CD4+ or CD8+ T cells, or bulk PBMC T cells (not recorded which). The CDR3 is CASSPGTSGSEQYF.